These 28 T cell receptor beta chains came from one sample sequenced in a study of blood T cells in healthy people across ages. Alongside a J-beta primer mix, a sample-barcoded 5' primer served in a second PCR lasting roughly 7 to 12 cycles. TCRdb reanalysed the 5' RACE reads using MiXCR and keeps one entry per CDR3 protein. The data contain approximately 600,000 distinct CDR3 sequences, 58% of them singletons. Sequencing was done on a sample of blood. The source is a man aged 55-75 years in good health.

The chain recombines TRBV12-3 or TRBV12-4 with TRBJ1-6; 7 bases are shared with TRBD1. The junction had 8 bases not matched to a gene; V was cut back by 3 bases and J by 6 bases. The CDR3 extends over 16 amino acids. The CDR3 loop is CASSFFTKGANSPLHF. CDR3 bases: TGTGCCAGCAGTTTTTTCACCAAGGGGGCTAATTCACCCCTCCACTTT.

The CDR3: CASVGYNEQFF. The CDR3 bases are TGTGCCAGCGTAGGGTACAATGAGCAGTTCTTC. The chain combines TRBV12-3 or TRBV12-4 with TRBJ2-1; no firm D call. The V end lost 8 bases, the J end lost 4 bases, and 6 bases lay between the germline ends. This CDR3 region has 11 residues.

This chain uses TRBV29-1 with TRBJ2-2; either TRBD1 or TRBD2 may fit D (5 bases each). Trimming shortened V by 7 bases and J by 1 base, and 10 bases separated the two germline ends. Germline CDR1 is SQVTM and CDR2 is ANQGSEA. The CDR3 totals 13 residues. CDR3 sequence reads: CSGAGRNTGELFF. In nucleotides, the CDR3 is TGCAGCGGGGCAGGGAGGAACACCGGGGAGCTGTTTTTT.

This rearrangement joins TRBV9 to TRBJ2-3; 16 nucleotides line up with TRBD2. CDR3 length: 16 amino acids. CDR1 is SGDLS, CDR2 YYNGEE, per germline. Losses at the gene ends were 4 bases for V and 14 bases for J; bases not matched to a gene: 13. The CDR3 reads CASSPGLAGGGRYAYF. CDR3 sequence (DNA): TGTGCCAGCAGCCCGGGACTAGCGGGAGGGGGGAGATACGCGTATTTT.

V and J are TRBV7-2 and TRBJ2-1, with 8 bases that match TRBD2. The CDR3 loop spans 14 amino acids. Germline values: CDR1 SGHTA, CDR2 FQGNSA. Trimming removed 2 bases from V and 8 bases from J; junction bases left unmatched: 5. The CDR3 protein is CASSLRLAWDEQFF. CDR3 DNA: TGTGCCAGCAGCTTAAGACTAGCGTGGGATGAGCAGTTCTTC.

The chain links TRBV29-1 to TRBJ2-7, with no clear D. V shed 6 bases and J shed 2 bases, with 14 bases lying between them. CDR1 and CDR2 (germline): SQVTM, ANQGSEA. The CDR3 totals 13 residues. As DNA, the CDR3 is TGCAGCGTGGCTCTAACATTAACCTACGAGCAGTACTTC. Residues: CSVALTLTYEQYF.

The CDR3 region is CASRDTATSGANVLTF. The CDR3 DNA reads as TGTGCCAGCCGGGACACGGCCACTTCTGGGGCCAACGTCCTGACTTTC. The chain joins TRBV6-6 to TRBJ2-6; the D gene is possibly TRBD1 (6 bases). The germline CDR1 and CDR2 sequences are MNHNY and SVGAGI (reference sequence). V lost 8 bases and J 1 base, leaving 15 bases between the germline ends. This CDR3 has 16 amino acids.

This clonotype was counted only a few times. The chain couples TRBV12-3 or TRBV12-4 to TRBJ2-5; D might be TRBD1 (6 bases). V lost 1 base, J lost 2 bases, and 11 bases lay in between. The CDR3 is 15 residues long. The CDR3 DNA reads as TGTGCCAGCAGTTTAGTTTGGACAGTTCAAGAGACCCAGTACTTC. This encodes CASSLVWTVQETQYF.

This clonotype appeared a few times. V usage is TRBV2 and J usage is TRBJ2-7; 9 bases fit TRBD2. V shed 6 bases, J shed 1 base, and the junction held 7 bases outside the gene matches. The CDR3 runs 15 residues. Germline CDR1 reads SNHLY; CDR2 reads FYNNEI. CDR3 loop: CASSRDSGGSYEQYF. The CDR3 coding sequence is TGTGCCAGCAGCCGCGACAGCGGGGGGTCCTACGAGCAGTACTTC.

Written as DNA, the CDR3 is TGTGCCAGCAGCCTGAGGGGGGACACTGAAGCTTTCTTT. It yields the protein CASSLRGDTEAFF. The rearrangement joins TRBV7-9 to TRBJ1-1, with a possible D match to TRBD1 (6 bases). The germline CDR1 and CDR2 sequences are SEHNR and FQNEAQ (reference sequence). The V end lost 5 bases, the J end lost 3 bases, and 10 bases lay between the germline ends. The CDR3 totals 13 residues. Using reference TRBV7-9 and TRBJ1-1 for the parts outside the CDR3, the full variable domain is DTGVSQNPRHKITKRGQNVTFRCDPISEHNRLYWYRQTLGQGPEFLTYFQNEAQLEKSRLLSDRFSAERPKGSFSTLEIQRTEQGDSAMYLCASSLRGDTEAFFGQGTRLTVV.

The sample holds one count of this clonotype. The genes are TRBV21-1 and TRBJ2-4; whether TRBD2, the table's D call, matches the DNA was not checked. TRBV21-1 is termed a pseudogene. CDR3 length: 15 amino acids. CDR3 sequence: CASSKGRGAKNIQYF. The CDR3 region has the DNA TGTGCCAGCAGCAAAGGGAGGGGAGCCAAAAACATTCAGTACTTC.

This clonotype showed up just once. This chain connects TRBV11-2 to TRBJ2-2; D is perhaps TRBD1 or TRBD2 (6 bases each). Trimming cost V 5 bases and J 4 bases, with 17 bases left between them. The CDR3 runs 16 residues. Germline values: CDR1 SGHAT, CDR2 FQNNGV. CDR3 sequence (DNA): TGTGCCAGCAGCCTTCGGAGGGGGGAAGTCACCGGGGAGCTGTTTTTT. The encoded protein is CASSLRRGEVTGELFF.

This clonotype was seen a handful of times. This rearrangement joins TRBV7-9 to TRBJ1-6; weak D call: TRBD1 (5 bases). Trimming took off 6 bases at V and 6 bases at J, with 15 bases between the two ends. The CDR3 is 15 residues long. Per germline, CDR1 SEHNR and CDR2 FQNEAQ (reference sequence). CDR3 in DNA: TGTGCCAGCAGTCTTGGGACCTTGGTTAATTCACCCCTCCACTTT. Translation: CASSLGTLVNSPLHF.

The chain recombines TRBV5-4 with TRBJ2-5, with a weak D call TRBD2 (5 bases). Trimming stripped 1 base from V and 2 bases from J, with 9 bases between. Per the germline V gene, CDR1 is SGHNT and CDR2 is YYREEE (reference sequence). The CDR3 runs to 14 residues. The CDR3 here is CASSLREMQETQYF. CDR3 in DNA: TGTGCCAGCAGCTTGAGGGAGATGCAAGAGACCCAGTACTTC.

This chain connects TRBV4-1 to TRBJ1-2; no firm D call. CDR1 and CDR2 from the germline V gene are MGHRA and YSYEKL. The CDR3 is 14 amino acids. Trimming pared 0 bases from V and 4 bases from J, leaving 9 bases between. The CDR3 nucleotides read TGCGCCAGCAGCCAAGATAGGAGGGCCTATGGCTACACCTTC. Its translation: CASSQDRRAYGYTF.

CDR3 in DNA: TGCAGTGCTACCCCAACCAGCTCCTATAATTCACCCCTCCACTTT. It encodes CSATPTSSYNSPLHF. V usage is TRBV20-1 and J usage is TRBJ1-6; D is ambiguous. The CDR3 contains 15 residues. The V gene's germline CDR1 is DFQATT and CDR2 SNEGSKA (reference sequence). The V and J ends lost 4 bases and 0 bases respectively, with 10 bases between them.

The chain carries TRBV6-5 and TRBJ1-5, with D unclear. The V and J ends lost 6 bases and 3 bases respectively, with 15 bases between them. Germline V gene data show CDR1 as MNHEY and CDR2 as SVGAGI. The CDR3 sequence is 15 residues long. CDR3 in DNA: TGTGCCAGCAGACAGTTTCTGGGTGTCAATCAGCCCCAGCATTTT. It translates to CASRQFLGVNQPQHF.

The chain joins TRBV2 to TRBJ2-5, with 7 positions matching TRBD1. The germline V gene has CDR1 SNHLY and CDR2 FYNNEI. The CDR3 covers 14 residues. V shed 6 bases and J 0 bases; nucleotides not matched to a gene: 4. CDR3 DNA: TGTGCCAGCAGGGGGGACAGATACCAAGAGACCCAGTACTTC. It yields the protein CASRGDRYQETQYF. The whole variable domain, remainder taken from reference TRBV2 and TRBJ2-5, is EPEVTQTPSHQVTQMGQEVILRCVPISNHLYFYWYRQILGQKVEFLVSFYNNEISEKSEIFDDQFSVERPDGSNFTLKIRSTKLEDSAMYFCASRGDRYQETQYFGPGTRLLVL.

This clonotype was found many times. The V gene is TRBV7-2, the J gene TRBJ2-5; 7 nucleotides agree with TRBD1. The CDR3 extends over 14 amino acids. V shed 5 bases and J 7 bases; nucleotides not matched to a gene: 10. Germline lookup yields CDR1 SGHTA and CDR2 FQGNSA. The CDR3 bases are TGTGCCAGCAGCGCGACCGGGACAGCCGCGACCCAGTACTTC. Amino acids: CASSATGTAATQYF.

The V call is TRBV4-1, the J call TRBJ2-5, with D tentatively TRBD1 or TRBD2 (5 bases each). This CDR3 is built from 17 residues. The V gene's germline CDR1 is MGHRA and CDR2 YSYEKL. V was shortened by 0 bases and J by 5 bases, with 19 bases between the two germline ends. The CDR3 loop is CASSQDLGAGTGETQYF. The CDR3 region has the DNA TGCGCCAGCAGCCAAGATCTTGGGGCCGGGACGGGGGAGACCCAGTACTTC.

The gene calls are TRBV20-1 and TRBJ2-3, with 8 bases lining up with TRBD2. Germline CDR1 reads DFQATT; CDR2 reads SNEGSKA (reference sequence). V shed 6 bases and J 2 bases; nucleotides not matched to a gene: 10. This CDR3 spans 15 amino acids. CDR3 in DNA: TGCAGTGCAGCTTATAGCGGGACCTACACAGATACGCAGTATTTT. Encoded protein: CSAAYSGTYTDTQYF.

The V gene is TRBV29-1, the J gene TRBJ2-3; 7 nucleotides line up with TRBD2. The CDR3 totals 15 residues. Trimming removed 2 bases from V and 0 bases from J; junction bases left unmatched: 5. The V gene's germline CDR1 is SQVTM and CDR2 ANQGSEA. The DNA for the CDR3 is TGCAGCGTTGAACCAGCGGGGCCTAGCACAGATACGCAGTATTTT. It encodes CSVEPAGPSTDTQYF.

The V gene is TRBV12-3 or TRBV12-4, the J gene TRBJ1-1; unclear D gene. Between the trimmed V and J ends, which lost 5 bases and 7 bases, there was a span of 14 bases. The CDR3 loop spans 13 amino acids. CDR3 bases: TGTGCCAGCAGTCAGGTGGGCCCCTATGAAGCTTTCTTT. Protein sequence: CASSQVGPYEAFF.

V gene TRBV2 combines with J gene TRBJ2-5; the D gene is possibly TRBD1 (6 bases). The V gene lost 7 bases and the J gene lost 7 bases, with 16 bases spanning the gap. The CDR3 spans 13 residues. Germline CDR1 reads SNHLY; CDR2 reads FYNNEI. CDR3 in amino acids: CASIRGTTGTQYF. The DNA of the CDR3 is TGTGCCAGCATACGTGGGACGACAGGGACCCAGTACTTC.

The table lists this clonotype with a few counts. This chain links TRBV29-1 with TRBJ1-1, with D maybe TRBD1 (5 bases). The CDR3 runs 14 residues. The germline V and J ends were trimmed by 4 bases and 1 base, with 13 bases remaining between them. Germline CDR1 SQVTM, CDR2 ANQGSEA. The CDR3 sequence: CSVGTGATNTEAFF. In nucleotides, the CDR3 is TGCAGCGTTGGTACAGGAGCAACGAACACTGAAGCTTTCTTT. The complete variable domain, with remaining parts taken from reference TRBV29-1 and TRBJ1-1, reads SAVISQKPSRDICQRGTSLTIQCQVDSQVTMMFWYRQQPGQSLTLIATANQGSEATYESGFVIDKFPISRPNLTFSTLTVSNMSPEDSSIYLCSVGTGATNTEAFFGQGTRLTVV.

In its sample, this clonotype was seen once. The chain employs TRBV27 and TRBJ2-5, with TRBD1 matching over 12 bases. The assigned J gene may be wrong: the sequence end matches TRBJ2-7 better. CDR3 length equals 15 residues. Germline-derived CDR1 and CDR2 are MNHEY and SMNVEV (reference sequence). The CDR3 spells CASSSRGQGAYEQYF. The CDR3 nucleotides are TGTGCCAGCAGTTCGAGGGGACAGGGGGCTTACGAGCAGTACTTC.

This chain uses TRBV5-1 with TRBJ1-4; the D is unclear. There are 16 residues in the CDR3. Per germline, CDR1 SGHRS and CDR2 YFSETQ. V lost 4 bases to trimming and J lost 3 bases, with 16 bases between them. CDR3 sequence: CASSPTPIAANEKLFF. Here the CDR3 DNA reads TGCGCCAGCAGCCCGACTCCAATCGCGGCTAATGAAAAACTGTTTTTT.

This clonotype was seen a handful of times. This chain joins TRBV28 and TRBJ1-2; 9 nucleotides match TRBD1. The germline gives CDR1 MDHEN, CDR2 SYDVKM. Unmatched junction bases numbered 6, after V lost 5 bases and J lost 8 bases. CDR3 length: 13 residues. CDR3 in amino acids: CASSGRTGAGYTF. CDR3 DNA: TGTGCCAGCAGTGGTCGGACAGGGGCGGGCTACACCTTC.